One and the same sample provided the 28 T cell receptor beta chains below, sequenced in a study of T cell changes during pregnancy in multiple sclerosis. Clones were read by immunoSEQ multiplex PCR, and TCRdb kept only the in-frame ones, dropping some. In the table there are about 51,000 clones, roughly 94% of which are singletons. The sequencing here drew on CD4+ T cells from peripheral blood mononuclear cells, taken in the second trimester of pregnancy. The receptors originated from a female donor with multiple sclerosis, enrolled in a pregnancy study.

The CDR3 sequence: CASSQAAGEVYEQYF. Here the CDR3 DNA reads TGCGCCAGCAGCCAAGCGGCAGGGGAAGTCTACGAGCAGTACTTC. The chain recombines TRBV4-3 with TRBJ2-7; TRBD1 is a possible D gene (6 bases). Germline CDR1 LGHNA, CDR2 YSLEER. The CDR3 sequence is 15 residues long. V was pared by 1 base and J by 3 bases, with 13 bases between.

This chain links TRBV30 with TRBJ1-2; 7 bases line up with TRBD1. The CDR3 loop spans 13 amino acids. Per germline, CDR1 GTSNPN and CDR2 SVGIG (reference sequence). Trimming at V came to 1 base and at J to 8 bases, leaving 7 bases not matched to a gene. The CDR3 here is CAWSASLDRGYTF. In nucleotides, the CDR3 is TGTGCCTGGAGTGCGTCCTTGGACAGGGGCTACACCTTC.

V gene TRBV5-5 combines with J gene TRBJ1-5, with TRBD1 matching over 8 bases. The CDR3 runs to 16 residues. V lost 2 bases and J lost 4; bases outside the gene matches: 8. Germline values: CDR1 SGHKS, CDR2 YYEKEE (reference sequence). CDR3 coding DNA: TGTGCCAGCAGCTTTCTTCAGGGGGCCTTAAATCAGCCCCAGCATTTT. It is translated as CASSFLQGALNQPQHF. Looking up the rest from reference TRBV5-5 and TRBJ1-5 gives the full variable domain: DAGVTQSPTHLIKTRGQQVTLRCSPISGHKSVSWYQQVLGQGPQFIFQYYEKEERGRGNFPDRFSARQFPNYSSELNVNALLLGDSALYLCASSFLQGALNQPQHFGDGTRLSIL.

CDR3 sequence: CASSSDRGMKYF. CDR3 in DNA: TGTGCCAGCAGCTCGGACAGGGGGATGAAGTACTTC. The gene calls are TRBV7-2 and TRBJ2-4; 10 nucleotides align to TRBD1. Per the germline V gene, CDR1 is SGHTA and CDR2 is FQGNSA. The J segment lost 14 bases and the V segment lost 4 bases, leaving 5 bases of the junction unmatched. CDR3 size: 12 residues.

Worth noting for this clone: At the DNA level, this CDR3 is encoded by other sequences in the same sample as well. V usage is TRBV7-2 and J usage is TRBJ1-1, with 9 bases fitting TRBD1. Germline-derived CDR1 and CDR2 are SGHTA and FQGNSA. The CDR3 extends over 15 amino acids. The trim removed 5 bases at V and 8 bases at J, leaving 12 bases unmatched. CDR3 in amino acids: CASSPLRDRATEAFF. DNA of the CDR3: TGTGCCAGCAGCCCACTCCGGGACAGGGCGACGGAAGCTTTCTTT.

The CDR3 DNA follows: TGCGCCAGCAGCACAGCGGGGGGTATGGCAGATACGCAGTATTTT. As protein: CASSTAGGMADTQYF. V gene TRBV5-1 combines with J gene TRBJ2-3, with 9 nucleotides matching TRBD2. The ends lost 4 bases at V and 4 bases at J; junction bases unmatched: 7. This CDR3 contains 15 residues. CDR1 and CDR2 (germline): SGHRS, YFSETQ.

The CDR3 DNA sequence: TGTGCCAGCAGGGGGGCCTCGGGCACCGGGGAGCTGTTTTTT. It translates to CASRGASGTGELFF. V is TRBV6-6 and J is TRBJ2-2; D might be TRBD1 (6 bases). The germline gives CDR1 MNHNY, CDR2 SVGAGI (reference sequence). V dropped 6 bases and J dropped 4 bases, with 12 bases sitting between them. CDR3 size: 14 residues.

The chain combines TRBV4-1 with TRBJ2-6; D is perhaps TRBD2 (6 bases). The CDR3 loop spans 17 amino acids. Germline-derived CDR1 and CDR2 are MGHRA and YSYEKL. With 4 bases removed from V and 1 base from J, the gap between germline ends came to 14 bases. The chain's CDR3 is CASSLGLLISGANVLTF. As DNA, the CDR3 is TGCGCCAGCAGCCTGGGACTTCTGATATCTGGGGCCAACGTCCTGACTTTC.

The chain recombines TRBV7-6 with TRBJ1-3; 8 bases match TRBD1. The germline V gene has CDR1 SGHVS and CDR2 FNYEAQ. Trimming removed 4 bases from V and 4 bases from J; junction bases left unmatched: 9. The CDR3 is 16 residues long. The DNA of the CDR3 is TGTGCCAGCAGCTACTCAGGGGGCCTGGGGGGAAACACCATATATTTT. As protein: CASSYSGGLGGNTIYF.

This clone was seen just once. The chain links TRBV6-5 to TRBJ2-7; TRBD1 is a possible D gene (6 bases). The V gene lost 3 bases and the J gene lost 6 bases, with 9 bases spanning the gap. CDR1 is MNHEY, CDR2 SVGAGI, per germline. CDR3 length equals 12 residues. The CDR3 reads CASSYTGFEQYF. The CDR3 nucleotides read TGTGCCAGCAGTTATACAGGGTTCGAGCAGTACTTC.

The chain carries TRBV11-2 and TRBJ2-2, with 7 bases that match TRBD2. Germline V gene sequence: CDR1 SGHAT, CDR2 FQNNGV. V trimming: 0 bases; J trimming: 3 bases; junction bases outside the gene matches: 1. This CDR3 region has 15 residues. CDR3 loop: CASSLDRGDTGELFF. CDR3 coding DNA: TGTGCCAGCAGCTTAGATCGGGGGGACACCGGGGAGCTGTTTTTT.

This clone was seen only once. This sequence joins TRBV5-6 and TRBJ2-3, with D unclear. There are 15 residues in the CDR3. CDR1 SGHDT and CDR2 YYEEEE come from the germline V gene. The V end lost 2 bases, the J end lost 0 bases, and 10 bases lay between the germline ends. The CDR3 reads CASSFKITSTDTQYF. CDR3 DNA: TGTGCCAGCAGCTTTAAGATAACTAGCACAGATACGCAGTATTTT.

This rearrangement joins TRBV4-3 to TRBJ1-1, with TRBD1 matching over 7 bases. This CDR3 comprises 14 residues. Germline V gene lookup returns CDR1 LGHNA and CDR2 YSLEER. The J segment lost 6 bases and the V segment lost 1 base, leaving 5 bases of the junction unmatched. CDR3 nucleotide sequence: TGCGCCAGCAGCCAAGTGGGGCAGGGGGCTGAAGCTTTCTTT. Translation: CASSQVGQGAEAFF.

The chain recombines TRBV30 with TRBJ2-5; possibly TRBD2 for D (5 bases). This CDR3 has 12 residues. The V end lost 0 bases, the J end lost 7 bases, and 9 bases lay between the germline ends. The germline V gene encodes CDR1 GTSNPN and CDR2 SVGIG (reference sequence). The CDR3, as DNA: TGTGCCTGGAGTGTGCCCCGGGGGACCCAGTACTTC. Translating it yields CAWSVPRGTQYF. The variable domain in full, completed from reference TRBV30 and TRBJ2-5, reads SQTIHQWPATLVQPVGSPLSLECTVEGTSNPNLYWYRQAAGRGLQLLFYSVGIGQISSEVPQNLSASRPQDRQFILSSKKLLLSDSGFYLCAWSVPRGTQYFGPGTRLLVL.

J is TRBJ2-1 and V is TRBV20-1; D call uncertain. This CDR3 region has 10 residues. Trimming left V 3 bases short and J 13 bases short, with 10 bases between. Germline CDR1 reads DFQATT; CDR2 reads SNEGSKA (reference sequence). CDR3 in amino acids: CSASSLVQFF. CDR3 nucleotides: TGCAGTGCTAGTAGTCTAGTCCAGTTCTTC.

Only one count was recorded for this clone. In DNA, the CDR3 is TGTGCCAGCAGTTCAGGGAAGAGCAATCAGCCCCAGCATTTT. Protein sequence: CASSSGKSNQPQHF. The chain is built from TRBV6-5 and TRBJ1-5, with TRBD1 as a possible D gene (5 bases). Germline loops: CDR1 MNHEY, CDR2 SVGAGI. V was clipped by 4 bases and J by 1 base, with 8 bases between them. The CDR3 runs to 14 residues.

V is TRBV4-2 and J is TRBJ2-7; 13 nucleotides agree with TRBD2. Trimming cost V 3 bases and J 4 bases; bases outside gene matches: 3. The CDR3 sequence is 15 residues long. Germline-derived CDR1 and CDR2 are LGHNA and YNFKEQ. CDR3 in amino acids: CASSQKTSGGYEQYF. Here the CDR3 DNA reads TGTGCCAGCAGCCAGAAGACTAGCGGGGGGTACGAGCAGTACTTC.

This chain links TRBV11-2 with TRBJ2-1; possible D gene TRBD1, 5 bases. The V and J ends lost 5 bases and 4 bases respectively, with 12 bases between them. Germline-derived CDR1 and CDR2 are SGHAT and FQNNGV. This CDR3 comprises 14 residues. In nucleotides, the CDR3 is TGTGCCAGCAGCCAGAGGACATTGTACAATGAGCAGTTCTTC. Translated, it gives CASSQRTLYNEQFF.

The CDR3 sequence: CASSLYRAGTSNEQFF. The CDR3 nucleotides are TGTGCCAGCAGCTTATACCGAGCCGGGACTTCGAATGAGCAGTTCTTC. The genes are TRBV7-2 and TRBJ2-1; the D gene is possibly TRBD2 (6 bases). The germline CDR1 and CDR2 sequences are SGHTA and FQGNSA. V gave up 2 bases and J gave up 7 bases, with 18 bases separating them. This CDR3 is 16 amino acids long.

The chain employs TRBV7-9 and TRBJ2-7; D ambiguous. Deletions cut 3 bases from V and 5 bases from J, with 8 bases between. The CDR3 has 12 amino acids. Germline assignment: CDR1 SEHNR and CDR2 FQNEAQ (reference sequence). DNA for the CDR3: TGTGCCAGCAGCTTCGACTGGGACGAGCAGTACTTC. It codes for CASSFDWDEQYF.

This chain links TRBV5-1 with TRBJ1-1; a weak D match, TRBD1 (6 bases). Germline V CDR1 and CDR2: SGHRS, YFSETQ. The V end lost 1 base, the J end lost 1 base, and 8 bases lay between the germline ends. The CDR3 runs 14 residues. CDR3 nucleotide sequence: TGCGCCAGCAGCTTGACAGGGTCGAACACTGAAGCTTTCTTT. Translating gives CASSLTGSNTEAFF.

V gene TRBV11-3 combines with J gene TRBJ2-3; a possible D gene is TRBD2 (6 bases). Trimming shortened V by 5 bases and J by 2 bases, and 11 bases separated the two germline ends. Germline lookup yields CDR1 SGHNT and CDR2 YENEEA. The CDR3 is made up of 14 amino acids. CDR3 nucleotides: TGTGCCAGCAGCCGGGGGAAGCACACAGATACGCAGTATTTT. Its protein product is CASSRGKHTDTQYF. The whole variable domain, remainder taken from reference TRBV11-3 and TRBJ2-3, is EAGVVQSPRYKIIEKKQPVAFWCNPISGHNTLYWYLQNLGQGPELLIRYENEEAVDDSQLPKDRFSAERLKGVDSTLKIQPAELGDSAVYLCASSRGKHTDTQYFGPGTRLTVL.

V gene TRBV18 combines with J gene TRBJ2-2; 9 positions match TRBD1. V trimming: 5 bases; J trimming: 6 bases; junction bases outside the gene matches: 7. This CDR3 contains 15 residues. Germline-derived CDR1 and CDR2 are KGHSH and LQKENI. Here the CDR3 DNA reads TGTGCCAGCTCAGCCAACAGGGGGCCGGCCGGGGAGCTGTTTTTT. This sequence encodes CASSANRGPAGELFF.

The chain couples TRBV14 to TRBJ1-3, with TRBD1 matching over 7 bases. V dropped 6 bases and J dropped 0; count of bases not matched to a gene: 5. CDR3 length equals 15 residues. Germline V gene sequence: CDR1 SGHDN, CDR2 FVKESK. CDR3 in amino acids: CASSQYRGSGNTIYF. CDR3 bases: TGTGCCAGCAGTCAGTACAGGGGCTCTGGAAACACCATATATTTT. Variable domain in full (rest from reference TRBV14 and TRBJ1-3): EAGVTQFPSHSVIEKGQTVTLRCDPISGHDNLYWYRRVMGKEIKFLLHFVKESKQDESGMPNNRFLAERTGGTYSTLKVQPAELEDSGVYFCASSQYRGSGNTIYFGEGSWLTVV.

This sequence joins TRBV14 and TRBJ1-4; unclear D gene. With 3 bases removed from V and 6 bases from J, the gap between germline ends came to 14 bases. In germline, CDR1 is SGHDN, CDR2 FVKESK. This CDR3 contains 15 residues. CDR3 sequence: CASSHVRVPDEKLFF. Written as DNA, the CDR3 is TGTGCCAGCAGCCATGTGAGGGTCCCCGATGAAAAACTGTTTTTT.

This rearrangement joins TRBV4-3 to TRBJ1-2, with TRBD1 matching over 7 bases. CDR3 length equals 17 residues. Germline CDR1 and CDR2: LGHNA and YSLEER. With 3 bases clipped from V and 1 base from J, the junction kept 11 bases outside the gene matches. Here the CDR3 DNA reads TGCGCCAGCAGCCACTTGGGGACAGAGACCCTTAACTATGGCTACACCTTC. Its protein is CASSHLGTETLNYGYTF.

DNA of the CDR3: TGTGCCAGCAGTGAGCGAGGATCAATGAACACTGAAGCTTTCTTT. Its protein product is CASSERGSMNTEAFF. J is TRBJ1-1 and V is TRBV2; D call uncertain. V lost 3 bases and J 0 bases, leaving 11 bases between the germline ends. The CDR3 covers 15 residues. CDR1 and CDR2 (germline): SNHLY, FYNNEI.

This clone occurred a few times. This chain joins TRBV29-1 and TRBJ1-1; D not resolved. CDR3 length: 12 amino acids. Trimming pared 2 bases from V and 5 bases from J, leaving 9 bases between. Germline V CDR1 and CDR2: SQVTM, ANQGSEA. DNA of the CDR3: TGCAGCGTTGAAAGCTCTCGGACTGAAGCTTTCTTT. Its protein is CSVESSRTEAFF. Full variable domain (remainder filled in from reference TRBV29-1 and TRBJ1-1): SAVISQKPSRDICQRGTSLTIQCQVDSQVTMMFWYRQQPGQSLTLIATANQGSEATYESGFVIDKFPISRPNLTFSTLTVSNMSPEDSSIYLCSVESSRTEAFFGQGTRLTVV.